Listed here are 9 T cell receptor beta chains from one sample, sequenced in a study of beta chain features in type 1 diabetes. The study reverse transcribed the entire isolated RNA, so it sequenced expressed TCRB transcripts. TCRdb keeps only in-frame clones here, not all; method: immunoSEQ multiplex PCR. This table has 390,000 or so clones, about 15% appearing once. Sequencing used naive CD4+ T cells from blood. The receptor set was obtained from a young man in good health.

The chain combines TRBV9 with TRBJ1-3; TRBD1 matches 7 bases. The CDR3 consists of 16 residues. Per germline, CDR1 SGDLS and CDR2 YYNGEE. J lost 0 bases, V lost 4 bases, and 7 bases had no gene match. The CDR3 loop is CASSSGQASSGNTIYF. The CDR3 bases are TGTGCCAGCAGCTCCGGACAGGCCTCCTCTGGAAACACCATATATTTT.

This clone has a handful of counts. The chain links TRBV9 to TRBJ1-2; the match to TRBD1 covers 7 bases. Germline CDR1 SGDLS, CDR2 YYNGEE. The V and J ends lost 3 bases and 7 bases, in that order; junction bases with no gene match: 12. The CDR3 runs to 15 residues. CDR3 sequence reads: CASSDRQGYSGGYTF. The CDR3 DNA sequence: TGTGCCAGCAGCGACCGACAGGGTTACTCGGGTGGCTACACCTTC. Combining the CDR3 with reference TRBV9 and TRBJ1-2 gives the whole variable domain DSGVTQTPKHLITATGQRVTLRCSPRSGDLSVYWYQQSLDQGLQFLIQYYNGEERAKGNILERFSAQQFPDLHSELNLSSLELGDSALYFCASSDRQGYSGGYTFGSGTRLTVV.

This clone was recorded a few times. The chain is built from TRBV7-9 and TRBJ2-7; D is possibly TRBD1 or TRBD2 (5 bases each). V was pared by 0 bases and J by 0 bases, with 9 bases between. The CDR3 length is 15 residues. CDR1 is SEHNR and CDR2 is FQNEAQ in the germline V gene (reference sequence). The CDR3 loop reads CASSLAGDSSYEQYF. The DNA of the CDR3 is TGTGCCAGCAGCTTAGCGGGGGATAGCTCCTACGAGCAGTACTTC.

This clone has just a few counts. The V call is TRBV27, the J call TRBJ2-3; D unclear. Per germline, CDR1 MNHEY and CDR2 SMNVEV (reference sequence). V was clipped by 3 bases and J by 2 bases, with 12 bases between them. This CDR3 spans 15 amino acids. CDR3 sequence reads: CASSFRPRNTDTQYF. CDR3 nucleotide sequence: TGTGCCAGCAGTTTTCGCCCAAGAAACACAGATACGCAGTATTTT.

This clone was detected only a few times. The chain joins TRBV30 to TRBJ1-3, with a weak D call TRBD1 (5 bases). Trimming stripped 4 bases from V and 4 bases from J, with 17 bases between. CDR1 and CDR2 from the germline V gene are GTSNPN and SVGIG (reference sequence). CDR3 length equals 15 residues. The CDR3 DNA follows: TGTGCCTGGAAAAAAGGGACTTCTAGGGGAAACACCATATATTTT. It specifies CAWKKGTSRGNTIYF.

The CDR3: CASSEEGSLPGRVTDTQYF. The CDR3 region has the DNA TGTGCCAGCAGTGAAGAGGGATCCCTCCCGGGACGGGTCACAGATACGCAGTATTTT. This chain links TRBV6-1 with TRBJ2-3; D may be TRBD1 or TRBD2 (5 bases each). The CDR3 has 19 residues. Trimming removed 1 base at V and 2 bases at J, with 22 bases between. Germline CDR1 is MNHNS and CDR2 is SASEGT.

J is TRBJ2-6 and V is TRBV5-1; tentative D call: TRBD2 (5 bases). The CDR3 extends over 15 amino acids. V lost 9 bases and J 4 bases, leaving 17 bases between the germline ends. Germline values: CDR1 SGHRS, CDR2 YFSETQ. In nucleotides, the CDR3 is TGCGCCACCCGACGGGAATTGGGAGGGGCCAACGTCCTGACTTTC. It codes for CATRRELGGANVLTF.

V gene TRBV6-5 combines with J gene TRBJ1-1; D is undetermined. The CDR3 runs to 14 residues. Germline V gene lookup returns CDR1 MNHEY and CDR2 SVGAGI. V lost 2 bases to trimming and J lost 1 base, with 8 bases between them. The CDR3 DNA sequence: TGTGCCAGCAGTTACAGCCCCAGGAACACTGAAGCTTTCTTT. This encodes CASSYSPRNTEAFF.

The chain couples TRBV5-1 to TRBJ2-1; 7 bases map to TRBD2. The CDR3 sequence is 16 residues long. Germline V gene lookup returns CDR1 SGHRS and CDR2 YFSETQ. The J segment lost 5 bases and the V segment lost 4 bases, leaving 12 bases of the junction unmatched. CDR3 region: CASSREVPGLHNEQFF. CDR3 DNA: TGCGCCAGCAGCAGAGAGGTTCCGGGACTACACAATGAGCAGTTCTTC.